Following are 9 T cell receptor beta chains from one sample sequenced in a study of blood T cell repertoires in COVID-19. The table came from immunoSEQ multiplex PCR; TCRdb's copy has only in-frame clones and leaves some out. The table shows 250,000 or so clones, with approximately 86% occurring only once. The sequencing input was peripheral blood. The receptors derive from an older woman with active or convalescent COVID-19.

Only a few counts were recorded for this clone. The rearrangement uses TRBV7-9 and TRBJ2-7; D not resolved. Between the trimmed V and J ends, which lost 4 bases and 3 bases, there was a span of 19 bases. This CDR3 is built from 16 residues. Germline V CDR1 and CDR2: SEHNR, FQNEAQ (reference sequence). CDR3 nucleotide sequence: TGTGCCAGCAGCTCCATTGACGTCAGGTTCGACTACGAGCAGTACTTC. It yields the protein CASSSIDVRFDYEQYF.

The chain uses TRBV5-6 and TRBJ1-3; no firm D call. This CDR3 has 15 amino acids. Trimming cost V 0 bases and J 0 bases, with 7 bases left between them. CDR1 is SGHDT, CDR2 YYEEEE, per germline. The CDR3 region has the DNA TGTGCCAGCAGCTTGGGCCAGTTCTCTGGAAACACCATATATTTT. It codes for CASSLGQFSGNTIYF. Variable domain in full (rest from reference TRBV5-6 and TRBJ1-3): DAGVTQSPTHLIKTRGQQVTLRCSPKSGHDTVSWYQQALGQGPQFIFQYYEEEERQRGNFPDRFSGHQFPNYSSELNVNALLLGDSALYLCASSLGQFSGNTIYFGEGSWLTVV.

This chain joins TRBV7-6 and TRBJ2-3; possibly TRBD1 for D (5 bases). Germline loops: CDR1 SGHVS, CDR2 FNYEAQ. The length of the CDR3 is 15 residues. Trimming left V 2 bases short and J 3 bases short, with 12 bases between. CDR3 sequence: CASSLLTAVTDTQYF. Here the CDR3 DNA reads TGTGCCAGCAGCTTATTGACAGCAGTAACAGATACGCAGTATTTT.

Written as DNA, the CDR3 is TGTGCCAGTGGGGGACAGGGGTACGAGCAGTACTTC. Residues: CASGGQGYEQYF. The V and J genes are TRBV19 and TRBJ2-7; 10 positions match TRBD1. V lost 8 bases and J lost 4; bases outside the gene matches: 2. Germline lookup yields CDR1 LNHDA and CDR2 SQIVND (reference sequence). There are 12 residues in the CDR3.

The rearrangement joins TRBV9 to TRBJ1-4; D not certain. The germline gives CDR1 SGDLS, CDR2 YYNGEE. Trimming removed 4 bases at V and 4 bases at J, with 8 bases between. This CDR3 is built from 13 residues. CDR3 in amino acids: CASSLNGNEKLFF. As DNA, the CDR3 is TGTGCCAGCAGCTTAAACGGTAATGAAAAACTGTTTTTT.

This rearrangement joins TRBV7-8 to TRBJ1-3; no firm D call. Germline CDR1 is SGHVS and CDR2 is FQNEAQ. The ends were cut back, 5 bases at V and 1 base at J, with 9 bases in the middle. The CDR3 spans 14 residues. In DNA form, the CDR3 reads TGTGCCAGCAGCCCGCCCGGGTCTGGAAACACCATATATTTT. Protein sequence: CASSPPGSGNTIYF.

V gene TRBV7-2 combines with J gene TRBJ1-2, with TRBD1 matching 10 bases. V dropped 1 base and J dropped 8; count of bases not matched to a gene: 7. The germline gives CDR1 SGHTA, CDR2 FQGNSA. There are 15 residues in the CDR3. The CDR3 here is CASSLGEDRGQGYTF. Here the CDR3 DNA reads TGTGCCAGCAGCTTAGGGGAAGACAGGGGGCAAGGCTACACCTTC.

The CDR3 DNA reads as TGTGCCAGCAGCCCCGGGACACCGAATTCACCCCTCCACTTT. Protein product: CASSPGTPNSPLHF. V gene TRBV6-4 combines with J gene TRBJ1-6; D perhaps matches TRBD1 (6 bases). The CDR3 extends over 14 amino acids. Per germline, CDR1 MRHNA and CDR2 SNTAGT. Trimming took off 6 bases at V and 7 bases at J, with 13 bases between the two ends.

The chain employs TRBV11-2 and TRBJ1-2, with D hard to call. Per the germline V gene, CDR1 is SGHAT and CDR2 is FQNNGV. With 3 bases removed from V and 7 bases from J, the gap between germline ends came to 21 bases. This CDR3 region has 16 residues. The CDR3 protein is CASSLTLSREPFGYTF. The CDR3 nucleotides are TGTGCCAGCAGCTTGACTCTTTCGAGGGAACCCTTTGGCTACACCTTC.